This T cell receptor beta chain was sequenced for a study of OX40 agonist ivuxolimab in advanced cancers. At the level of the study: The group had a mean age of around 64 years, ranged from roughly 23 to 79, and was 80% to 85% male. Eligibility rules accepted prior anti-PD-1, anti-PD-L1 or anti-CTLA-4 therapy, and approximately 40% had some. The study, taken as a whole, reports: Both CD4+ and CD8+ T cell populations in blood had undergone clonal expansion by week 6 at 0.1 to 3.0 mg/kg.

Note on this clone: What it binds is not known.

The V segment lost 3 bases and the J segment 1 base; nucleotides outside the gene matches: 4. Per germline, CDR1 GTSNPN and CDR2 SVGIG (reference sequence). CDR3 length equals 14 residues. TCRdb's table, derived via immunoSEQ multiplex PCR, lists solely in-frame clones and lacks some. The sample shows approximately 60,000 clones, around 84% of them seen only once. The chain uses TRBV30 and TRBJ2-7; the match to TRBD1 covers 9 bases. The clonotype originates from an adult with an advanced solid tumor such as melanoma, head and neck, liver or kidney cancer. Sequences were derived from CD4+ or CD8+ T cells sorted from blood, sampled in a trial of the OX40 agonist ivuxolimab. The CDR3 loop is CAWRRDRASYEQYF. For the CDR3, the DNA is TGTGCCTGGAGGAGGGACAGGGCTTCCTACGAGCAGTACTTC.